Listed below are T cell receptor beta chains from one sample, sequenced in a study of CD8+ T cells in alopecia areata. Sequenced by immunoSEQ multiplex PCR; TCRdb stores in-frame clones only, minus some. The sample yields around 300,000 clones, around three fifths seen once. The sequenced sample was CD4+ T cells sorted from blood, obtained at approximately week 52, from a patient treated with tofacitinib. The receptor source for this set is a human donor with alopecia areata. The CDR3 runs from the conserved cysteine through the conserved F or W. A D gene is named only where the DNA matches it firmly. Expanded clones get a size class; other rows say once, few or many, or leave the size out.

>few|TRBD1|TRBJ1-2|TRBV7-2
CASSLDRGSYGYTF
TGTGCCAGCAGCTTAGACAGGGGTAGCTATGGCTACACCTTC
>once|TRBD1|TRBJ1-4|TRBV15
CATSPSPGQVGNEKLFF
TGTGCCACCAGCCCATCACCCGGACAGGTGGGAAATGAAAAACTGTTTTTT
>few|TRBD1|TRBJ1-3|TRBV7-9
CASSFAGTASGNTIYF
TGTGCCAGCAGCTTTGCCGGGACAGCCTCTGGAAACACCATATATTTT
>few|.|TRBJ2-1|TRBV29-1
CSVKGGPFYNEQFF
TGCAGCGTTAAGGGGGGGCCCTTCTACAATGAGCAGTTCTTC
>.|.|TRBJ2-3|TRBV7-8
CASSFDTAADTQYF
TGTGCCAGCAGCTTTGACACAGCGGCAGATACGCAGTATTTT
>once|TRBD1|TRBJ1-1|TRBV5-1
CASSLRTGRTEAFF
TGCGCCAGCAGCCTCCGGACAGGGCGGACGGAAGCTTTCTTT
>.|TRBD1|TRBJ1-6|TRBV18
CASSQGADSPLHF
TGTGCCAGCTCACAGGGGGCCGATTCACCCCTCCACTTT
>.|TRBD1|TRBJ1-4|TRBV6-5
CASSGTGGQKLFF
TGTGCCAGCAGTGGGACAGGGGGGCAAAAACTGTTTTTT
>medium-sized|.|TRBJ2-2|TRBV9
CASNPLGNTGELFF
TGTGCCAGCAATCCCCTAGGGAACACCGGGGAGCTGTTTTTT
>few|.|TRBJ1-2|TRBV10-3
CAISELDKNYGYTF
TGTGCCATCAGTGAATTGGACAAAAACTATGGCTACACCTTC
>few|.|TRBJ2-1|TRBV6-5
CASKKGLYNEQFF
TGTGCCAGCAAAAAAGGGTTATACAATGAGCAGTTCTTC
>.|.|TRBJ1-5|TRBV2
CASNRLSNQPQHF
TGTGCCAGTAACAGGCTCAGCAATCAGCCCCAGCATTTT
>.|.|TRBJ1-6|TRBV15
CATSRVATDSHSPLHF
TGTGCCACCAGCAGAGTGGCGACAGATTCTCATTCACCCCTCCACTTT
>.|.|TRBJ1-2|TRBV6-6
CASRAGDSSGYTF
TGTGCCAGCAGGGCAGGGGACTCTTCTGGCTACACCTTC
>.|.|TRBJ1-1|TRBV30
CAWSLGEGRGTEAFF
TGTGCCTGGAGTTTGGGCGAGGGGAGAGGCACTGAAGCTTTCTTT
>.|TRBD1|TRBJ1-4|TRBV27
CASSLTGLGKLFF
TGTGCCAGCAGCTTGACAGGGCTGGGAAAACTGTTTTTT
>few|.|TRBJ2-7|TRBV29-1
CSVGQTYEQYF
TGCAGCGTTGGACAAACCTACGAGCAGTACTTC
>.|.|TRBJ2-5|TRBV6-1
CASSDGNDGIKYQETQYF
TGTGCCAGCAGTGACGGCAATGACGGGATAAAGTACCAAGAGACCCAGTACTTC
>.|.|TRBJ2-5|TRBV2
CASSEVSWGSETQYF
TGTGCCAGCAGTGAAGTTAGTTGGGGGTCGGAGACCCAGTACTTC
>.|.|TRBJ2-3|TRBV29-1
CSVSLFEGRSTDTQYF
TGCAGCGTTTCCCTGTTTGAGGGTCGCAGCACAGATACGCAGTATTTT
>.|TRBD1|TRBJ2-7|TRBV5-4
CASSHGQAPNYEQYF
TGTGCCAGCAGCCACGGACAGGCTCCGAACTACGAGCAGTACTTC
>few|TRBD2|TRBJ2-1|TRBV2
CASSEGLARSEFF
TGTGCCAGCAGTGAGGGACTAGCCCGATCGGAGTTCTTC
>.|.|TRBJ1-6|TRBV30
CAWSGGRISSYNSPLHF
TGTGCCTGGAGTGGGGGCAGGATAAGCTCCTATAATTCACCCCTCCACTTT
>.|.|TRBJ2-1|TRBV30
CAWSPPLGQKVGNEQFF
TGTGCCTGGAGTCCCCCCCTCGGACAGAAAGTGGGCAATGAGCAGTTCTTC
>.|TRBD2|TRBJ2-1|TRBV29-1
CSVRRRGSGEQFF
TGCAGCGTTCGCCGGCGGGGGTCCGGTGAGCAGTTCTTC
>.|TRBD1|TRBJ2-7|TRBV27
CATAPWDREAEEQYF
TGTGCCACCGCGCCATGGGACAGGGAGGCGGAGGAGCAGTACTTC
>.|.|TRBJ1-5|TRBV5-6
CASSLLQGMDQPQHF
TGTGCCAGCAGCTTGTTACAGGGAATGGATCAGCCCCAGCATTTT
>.|.|TRBJ2-1|TRBV30
CAWSGATGSYNEQFF
TGTGCCTGGAGCGGGGCCACTGGCTCCTACAATGAGCAGTTCTTC
>.|.|TRBJ2-3|TRBV4-3
CASSQDPAAPDTQYF
TGCGCCAGCAGCCAAGATCCGGCAGCCCCGGATACGCAGTATTTT
>.|.|TRBJ2-3|TRBV7-2
CASSLDRVTTDTQYF
TGTGCCAGCAGCTTAGACAGGGTTACCACAGATACGCAGTATTTT
>.|.|TRBJ1-5|TRBV27
CASSFRPVAGDQPQHF
TGTGCCAGCAGTTTCCGTCCCGTGGCAGGGGATCAGCCCCAGCATTTT
>.|TRBD1|TRBJ1-5|TRBV10-3
CAIRQGGNQPQHF
TGTGCCATAAGACAGGGGGGAAATCAGCCCCAGCATTTT
>.|.|TRBJ2-7|TRBV7-9
CASSLNREDEQYF
TGTGCCAGCAGCCTCAACAGGGAAGACGAGCAGTACTTC
>.|TRBD1|TRBJ1-2|TRBV29-1
CSVETPDRAYGYTF
TGCAGCGTTGAAACCCCCGACAGGGCCTATGGCTACACCTTC
>.|.|TRBJ1-3|TRBV4-3
CASSQGQVVDTIYF
TGCGCCAGCAGCCAAGGACAGGTCGTGGACACCATATATTTT
>.|.|TRBJ1-1|TRBV30
CALRGPNTEAFF
TGTGCCTTGAGGGGACCTAACACTGAAGCTTTCTTT
>.|TRBD1|TRBJ2-1|TRBV2
CASCLDRGSRNEQFF
TGTGCCAGCTGCCTGGACAGGGGAAGTAGGAATGAGCAGTTCTTC
>.|.|TRBJ2-7|TRBV18
CASSPRGDEQYF
TGTGCCAGCTCACCAAGAGGAGACGAGCAGTACTTC
>.|.|TRBJ2-7|TRBV7-2
CASSLSLYEQYF
TGTGCCAGCAGCTTATCCCTTTACGAGCAGTACTTC
>.|.|TRBJ2-2|TRBV29-1
CSGKTGLIAGELFF
TGCAGCGGAAAAACAGGGTTAATCGCCGGGGAGCTGTTTTTT
>.|TRBD2|TRBJ2-1|TRBV15
CATSRRLAGGGDNEQFF
TGTGCCACCAGCAGACGGCTAGCGGGGGGCGGTGACAATGAGCAGTTCTTC
>.|.|TRBJ1-3|TRBV29-1
CSAPAGSGNTIYF
TGCAGCGCTCCGGCTGGCTCTGGAAACACCATATATTTT
>.|.|TRBJ1-5|TRBV5-3
CARSCRGSNQPQHF
TGTGCCAGAAGCTGCCGGGGGAGCAATCAGCCCCAGCATTTT
>.|TRBD1|TRBJ2-1|TRBV5-1
CASSRQGNEQFF
TGCGCCAGCAGCAGACAGGGTAATGAGCAGTTCTTC
>.|TRBD1|TRBJ2-1|TRBV6-5
CASSYRTGGSYNEQFF
TGTGCCAGCAGCTACAGGACAGGGGGTTCCTACAATGAGCAGTTCTTC
>.|.|TRBJ1-6|TRBV4-2
CASSQGAFFPLHF
TGTGCCAGCAGCCAAGGAGCATTTTTCCCCCTCCACTTT
>.|.|TRBJ2-3|TRBV15
CAIPGQSTDTQYF
TGTGCCATCCCCGGGCAGAGCACAGATACGCAGTATTTT